This is a list of T cell receptor beta chains from one sample in a study of early T cells in non-severe SARS-CoV-2 infection. In TCRdb, the 5' RACE reads were re-called with MiXCR into one record per CDR3 protein. The profile shows 35,000 to 40,000 distinct CDR3 sequences, approximately 5% of them singletons. Input material: whole blood. These TCRs come from an adult who was a healthcare worker with PCR-confirmed SARS-CoV-2 infection or an uninfected control (not recorded which). Both conserved end residues are part of each CDR3. The D gene is left open where the match is weak. Size values are once, few and many counts, or a class for expanded clones, and some rows have none.

CDR3aa: CASSYSWGSPLHF; CDR3nt: TGTGCCAGCAGTTACTCATGGGGTTCACCCCTCCACTTT; v_gene: TRBV6-5; d_gene: -; abundance: few; j_gene: TRBJ1-6
CDR3aa: CASSEQGINTGELFF; CDR3nt: TGTGCCAGCAGTGAACAGGGGATCAACACCGGGGAGCTGTTTTTT; v_gene: TRBV2; d_gene: -; abundance: many; j_gene: TRBJ2-2
CDR3aa: CSVRLAGARAYNEQFF; CDR3nt: TGCAGCGTTAGACTAGCGGGAGCCCGGGCTTACAATGAGCAGTTCTTC; v_gene: TRBV29-1; d_gene: TRBD2; abundance: many; j_gene: TRBJ2-1
CDR3aa: CASSSRESPGELFF; CDR3nt: TGTGCCAGCAGCTCCCGGGAGTCCCCCGGGGAGCTGTTTTTT; v_gene: TRBV7-8; d_gene: -; abundance: few; j_gene: TRBJ2-2
CDR3aa: CASSPSVSNTGELFF; CDR3nt: TGCGCCAGCAGCCCCAGCGTATCGAACACCGGGGAGCTGTTTTTT; v_gene: TRBV5-1; d_gene: -; abundance: many; j_gene: TRBJ2-2
CDR3aa: CASSRSGTGTYGYTF; CDR3nt: TGTGCCAGCAGCCGCTCCGGGACAGGGACCTATGGCTACACCTTC; v_gene: TRBV3-1; d_gene: TRBD1; abundance: -; j_gene: TRBJ1-2
CDR3aa: CASSPGLSYNEQFF; CDR3nt: TGTGCCAGCAGTCCGGGACTGTCCTACAATGAGCAGTTCTTC; v_gene: TRBV12-3/TRBV12-4; d_gene: -; abundance: many; j_gene: TRBJ2-1
CDR3aa: CAISVGDRGEAFF; CDR3nt: TGTGCCATCAGTGTAGGGGACAGGGGTGAAGCTTTCTTT; v_gene: TRBV10-3; d_gene: TRBD1; abundance: few; j_gene: TRBJ1-1
CDR3aa: CASSPGGSYEQYF; CDR3nt: TGTGCCAGCAGTCCCGGAGGGAGCTACGAGCAGTACTTC; v_gene: TRBV7-3; d_gene: -; abundance: -; j_gene: TRBJ2-7
CDR3aa: CASSLPGRGITGELFF; CDR3nt: TGTGCCAGCAGCTTACCGGGCAGGGGCATCACCGGGGAGCTGTTTTTT; v_gene: TRBV7-9; d_gene: -; abundance: few; j_gene: TRBJ2-2
CDR3aa: CASSPPGRSGELFF; CDR3nt: TGTGCCAGCTCACCTCCAGGGCGGTCCGGGGAGCTGTTTTTT; v_gene: TRBV18; d_gene: -; abundance: -; j_gene: TRBJ2-2
CDR3aa: CASSYSPTRWGSGELFF; CDR3nt: TGTGCCAGCAGTTACAGCCCAACCCGGTGGGGGAGCGGGGAGCTGTTTTTT; v_gene: TRBV6-6; d_gene: -; abundance: many; j_gene: TRBJ2-2
CDR3aa: CASSSSGTLTDTQYF; CDR3nt: TGTGCCAGCAGCTCTTCCGGGACATTAACAGATACGCAGTATTTT; v_gene: TRBV7-3; d_gene: -; abundance: many; j_gene: TRBJ2-3
CDR3aa: CAISRTGPPSYEQYF; CDR3nt: TGTGCCATCAGTCGGACAGGCCCTCCTTCCTACGAGCAGTACTTC; v_gene: TRBV10-3; d_gene: TRBD1; abundance: many; j_gene: TRBJ2-7
CDR3aa: CSASPSGGADTQYF; CDR3nt: TGCAGTGCTAGTCCTAGCGGGGGGGCCGATACGCAGTATTTT; v_gene: TRBV20-1; d_gene: TRBD2; abundance: many; j_gene: TRBJ2-3
CDR3aa: CASSLGTPEQYF; CDR3nt: TGTGCCAGCAGCTTGGGGACTCCCGAGCAGTACTTC; v_gene: TRBV7-9; d_gene: -; abundance: -; j_gene: TRBJ2-7
CDR3aa: CSARPGQGDWNSPLHF; CDR3nt: TGCAGTGCTAGACCGGGCCAGGGAGACTGGAATTCACCCCTCCACTTT; v_gene: TRBV20-1; d_gene: -; abundance: few; j_gene: TRBJ1-6
CDR3aa: CASSLGSGSDTQYF; CDR3nt: TGTGCCAGCAGCTTAGGGTCAGGGTCAGATACGCAGTATTTT; v_gene: TRBV7-9; d_gene: -; abundance: many; j_gene: TRBJ2-3
CDR3aa: CASSSGATNTGELFF; CDR3nt: TGTGCCAGCAGTTCAGGGGCGACGAACACCGGGGAGCTGTTTTTT; v_gene: TRBV7-9; d_gene: -; abundance: many; j_gene: TRBJ2-2
CDR3aa: CASSPRRATYQETQYF; CDR3nt: TGTGCCAGCAGCCCCCGGAGGGCAACCTACCAAGAGACCCAGTACTTC; v_gene: TRBV11-2; d_gene: -; abundance: medium-sized; j_gene: TRBJ2-5
CDR3aa: CAWSRLAGGTGNIQYF; CDR3nt: TGTGCCTGGAGTCGTCTAGCGGGAGGCACGGGGAACATTCAGTACTTC; v_gene: TRBV30; d_gene: TRBD2; abundance: many; j_gene: TRBJ2-4
CDR3aa: CASSEDWLAGVTGELFF; CDR3nt: TGTGCCAGCAGTGAAGATTGGCTAGCGGGGGTCACCGGGGAGCTGTTTTTT; v_gene: TRBV6-1; d_gene: TRBD2; abundance: -; j_gene: TRBJ2-2
CDR3aa: CASSLFGGDGYTF; CDR3nt: TGTGCCAGCAGTTTATTCGGCGGCGATGGCTACACCTTC; v_gene: TRBV12-3/TRBV12-4; d_gene: -; abundance: -; j_gene: TRBJ1-2
CDR3aa: CSAKLAGGPPQYF; CDR3nt: TGCAGTGCTAAACTAGCGGGAGGGCCGCCCCAGTACTTC; v_gene: TRBV20-1; d_gene: TRBD2; abundance: many; j_gene: TRBJ2-5
CDR3aa: CASSYPPGLAGVQAYEQYF; CDR3nt: TGTGCCAGCAGTTACCCCCCTGGACTAGCGGGAGTACAGGCCTACGAGCAGTACTTC; v_gene: TRBV6-6; d_gene: TRBD2; abundance: -; j_gene: TRBJ2-7
CDR3aa: CASSIGGQDFSYEQYF; CDR3nt: TGTGCCAGTAGTATAGGCGGACAGGACTTCTCCTACGAGCAGTACTTC; v_gene: TRBV19; d_gene: TRBD1; abundance: many; j_gene: TRBJ2-7
CDR3aa: CASSEGGAVSGANVLTF; CDR3nt: TGTGCCAGCAGTGAAGGGGGCGCAGTCTCTGGGGCCAACGTCCTGACTTTC; v_gene: TRBV2; d_gene: -; abundance: -; j_gene: TRBJ2-6
CDR3aa: CASSGTRPWKYF; CDR3nt: TGTGCCAGCAGTGGGACTAGGCCTTGGAAGTACTTC; v_gene: TRBV12-3/TRBV12-4; d_gene: TRBD2; abundance: many; j_gene: TRBJ2-7
CDR3aa: CASSPGELLNPSRANVLTF; CDR3nt: TGTGCCAGCAGCCCGGGGGAGCTTCTTAATCCCTCTCGGGCCAACGTCCTGACTTTC; v_gene: TRBV12-3/TRBV12-4; d_gene: -; abundance: many; j_gene: TRBJ2-6
CDR3aa: CASSSRGQGYTF; CDR3nt: TGTGCCAGCAGTTCGAGGGGTCAAGGCTACACCTTC; v_gene: TRBV12-3/TRBV12-4; d_gene: -; abundance: many; j_gene: TRBJ1-2
CDR3aa: CASSSGTATDTQYF; CDR3nt: TGCGCCAGCAGCTCGGGGACAGCCACAGATACGCAGTATTTT; v_gene: TRBV5-1; d_gene: TRBD1; abundance: few; j_gene: TRBJ2-3
CDR3aa: CSVDLRGLGYGYTF; CDR3nt: TGCAGCGTTGACCTCCGGGGGCTGGGGTATGGCTACACCTTC; v_gene: TRBV29-1; d_gene: -; abundance: many; j_gene: TRBJ1-2
CDR3aa: CSAREVRGSGNTIYF; CDR3nt: TGCAGTGCTAGAGAGGTCAGGGGTTCTGGAAACACCATATATTTT; v_gene: TRBV20-1; d_gene: -; abundance: many; j_gene: TRBJ1-3
CDR3aa: CASSIDRAGGPTDTQYF; CDR3nt: TGTGCCAGTAGTATAGATCGGGCGGGAGGGCCGACAGATACGCAGTATTTT; v_gene: TRBV19; d_gene: TRBD2; abundance: many; j_gene: TRBJ2-3
CDR3aa: CASSEGLANNEQFF; CDR3nt: TGTGCCAGCAGTGAAGGACTAGCGAACAATGAGCAGTTCTTC; v_gene: TRBV6-1; d_gene: TRBD2; abundance: many; j_gene: TRBJ2-1
CDR3aa: CASSPRLAGGIGEQFF; CDR3nt: TGTGCCAGCAGCCCACGACTAGCGGGGGGGATTGGTGAGCAGTTCTTC; v_gene: TRBV6-2/TRBV6-3; d_gene: TRBD2; abundance: few; j_gene: TRBJ2-1
CDR3aa: CASSPNNRGENSPLHF; CDR3nt: TGTGCCAGCAGCCCCAATAACAGGGGAGAGAATTCACCCCTCCACTTT; v_gene: TRBV7-2; d_gene: TRBD1; abundance: many; j_gene: TRBJ1-6
CDR3aa: CASRGQGRSPETQYF; CDR3nt: TGTGCCAGCAGAGGACAGGGCCGGTCACCAGAGACCCAGTACTTC; v_gene: TRBV2; d_gene: TRBD1; abundance: -; j_gene: TRBJ2-5
CDR3aa: CASSVQGLRETQYF; CDR3nt: TGTGCCAGCAGCGTCCAAGGGCTCAGGGAGACCCAGTACTTC; v_gene: TRBV7-6; d_gene: -; abundance: many; j_gene: TRBJ2-5
CDR3aa: CASSELSWVYEQYF; CDR3nt: TGCGCCAGCAGTGAGCTTAGTTGGGTATACGAGCAGTACTTC; v_gene: TRBV10-2; d_gene: -; abundance: many; j_gene: TRBJ2-7
CDR3aa: CASSLQGAKNIQYF; CDR3nt: TGTGCCAGCAGCCTACAGGGAGCCAAAAACATTCAGTACTTC; v_gene: TRBV3-1; d_gene: -; abundance: few; j_gene: TRBJ2-4
CDR3aa: CASSPGQGAINEQFF; CDR3nt: TGTGCCAGCAGCCCGGGACAGGGGGCGATCAATGAGCAGTTCTTC; v_gene: TRBV7-2; d_gene: TRBD1; abundance: -; j_gene: TRBJ2-1
CDR3aa: CASSLLWSSGNTIYF; CDR3nt: TGTGCCAGCAGCTTACTTTGGAGCTCTGGAAACACCATATATTTT; v_gene: TRBV7-2; d_gene: -; abundance: -; j_gene: TRBJ1-3
CDR3aa: CASSKGEFSGANVLTF; CDR3nt: TGTGCCAGTAGTAAGGGAGAATTCTCTGGGGCCAACGTCCTGACTTTC; v_gene: TRBV19; d_gene: -; abundance: many; j_gene: TRBJ2-6
CDR3aa: CASSLGFRGNQPQHF; CDR3nt: TGTGCCAGCAGTTTAGGGTTCCGTGGCAATCAGCCCCAGCATTTT; v_gene: TRBV12-3/TRBV12-4; d_gene: -; abundance: many; j_gene: TRBJ1-5
CDR3aa: CSARVAAGEGDGYTF; CDR3nt: TGCAGTGCTAGAGTAGCAGCTGGGGAGGGAGATGGCTACACCTTC; v_gene: TRBV20-1; d_gene: -; abundance: few; j_gene: TRBJ1-2
CDR3aa: CASSQDDRAYYEQYF; CDR3nt: TGCGCCAGCAGCCAAGATGACAGGGCTTACTACGAGCAGTACTTC; v_gene: TRBV4-1; d_gene: TRBD1; abundance: many; j_gene: TRBJ2-7
CDR3aa: CSATLAGGPREQYF; CDR3nt: TGCAGTGCTACCCTAGCGGGAGGGCCGAGAGAGCAGTACTTC; v_gene: TRBV20-1; d_gene: TRBD2; abundance: few; j_gene: TRBJ2-7
CDR3aa: CASRGLAGETQYF; CDR3nt: TGTGCCAGTCGCGGACTAGCGGGAGAGACCCAGTACTTC; v_gene: TRBV19; d_gene: TRBD2; abundance: few; j_gene: TRBJ2-5